One sample yielded the 18 T cell receptor beta chains listed below, sequenced in a study of blood T cell repertoires in COVID-19. Assay used: immunoSEQ multiplex PCR; TCRdb lists only in-frame clones, some missing. The sample lists approximately 430,000 clones, about nine tenths occurring once. Sequencing input: peripheral blood. These receptors all stem from a woman between 25 and 40 years old with active or convalescent COVID-19.

This rearrangement joins TRBV24-1 to TRBJ1-2, with D tentatively TRBD1 (5 bases). The CDR3 extends over 16 amino acids. Trimming removed 6 bases at V and 4 bases at J, with 20 bases between. The V gene's germline CDR1 is KGHDR and CDR2 SFDVKD. Here the CDR3 reads CATSSGRGLSFYGYTF. The DNA of the CDR3 is TGTGCCACCAGTTCGGGGCGGGGCTTATCGTTCTATGGCTACACCTTC.

The V call is TRBV27, the J call TRBJ1-2; 11 bases map to TRBD1. Trimming at V came to 6 bases and at J to 5 bases, leaving 14 bases not matched to a gene. Germline values: CDR1 MNHEY, CDR2 SMNVEV (reference sequence). There are 17 residues in the CDR3. The CDR3 DNA follows: TGTGCCAGCAGCCTAGGGAGCGGACAGGGGGCCGCGTATGGCTACACCTTC. It encodes CASSLGSGQGAAYGYTF.

This chain uses TRBV19 with TRBJ1-5, with D maybe TRBD1 (5 bases). This CDR3 spans 14 amino acids. Germline loops: CDR1 LNHDA, CDR2 SQIVND (reference sequence). Trimming pared 3 bases from V and 7 bases from J, leaving 13 bases between. The CDR3 DNA reads as TGTGCCAGTAGTATGATCGACAGCCCCCAGCCCCAGCATTTT. This translates into CASSMIDSPQPQHF.

The V gene is TRBV12-3 or TRBV12-4, the J gene TRBJ1-1, with a tentative D call TRBD1 (5 bases). The CDR3 loop spans 13 amino acids. V gave up 7 bases and J gave up 1 base, with 10 bases separating them. DNA of the CDR3: TGTGCCAGCAACTCCGGGGGGAACACTGAAGCTTTCTTT. Its translation is CASNSGGNTEAFF.

The V and J genes are TRBV11-2 and TRBJ2-7, with 7 positions matching TRBD1. The germline CDR1 and CDR2 sequences are SGHAT and FQNNGV. Trimming took 5 bases from V and 3 from J; bases not matched to a gene: 16. This CDR3 spans 17 amino acids. The CDR3 here is CASSPRQKTGVVYEQYF. The CDR3 nucleotides read TGTGCCAGCAGCCCGAGACAAAAAACAGGGGTCGTCTACGAGCAGTACTTC. The whole variable domain, filled in from reference TRBV11-2 and TRBJ2-7, reads EAGVAQSPRYKIIEKRQSVAFWCNPISGHATLYWYQQILGQGPKLLIQFQNNGVVDDSQLPKDRFSAERLKGVDSTLKIQPAKLEDSAVYLCASSPRQKTGVVYEQYFGPGTRLTVT.

The chain combines TRBV5-6 with TRBJ1-1; D is undetermined. V lost 5 bases and J lost 0, with 11 bases in between. The CDR3 is made up of 14 amino acids. CDR1 SGHDT and CDR2 YYEEEE come from the germline V gene. CDR3 loop: CASSPGLMNTEAFF. The CDR3, as DNA: TGTGCCAGCAGTCCAGGACTGATGAACACTGAAGCTTTCTTT. The full variable domain, completed using reference TRBV5-6 and TRBJ1-1, is DAGVTQSPTHLIKTRGQQVTLRCSPKSGHDTVSWYQQALGQGPQFIFQYYEEEERQRGNFPDRFSGHQFPNYSSELNVNALLLGDSALYLCASSPGLMNTEAFFGQGTRLTVV.

This rearrangement joins TRBV6-5 to TRBJ1-2; TRBD1 is a possible D gene (6 bases). V lost 6 bases and J 2 bases, leaving 13 bases between the germline ends. The CDR3 covers 14 residues. CDR1 is MNHEY and CDR2 is SVGAGI in the germline V gene. The CDR3 bases are TGTGCCAGCAGGACACAGGGCTTAAACTATGGCTACACCTTC. It specifies CASRTQGLNYGYTF.

In its sample, this clone was seen a few times. The V and J genes are TRBV3-1 (or the pseudogene TRBV3-2) and TRBJ2-1; D may be TRBD1 (5 bases). From germline, CDR1 is LGHDT and CDR2 YNNKEL (reference sequence). V lost 0 bases to trimming and J lost 4 bases, with 13 bases between them. The CDR3 runs 16 residues. For the CDR3, the DNA is TGTGCCAGCAGCCAAGAAGACGGGCAGGGTTACAATGAGCAGTTCTTC. Translated, it gives CASSQEDGQGYNEQFF.

This clone was seen repeatedly, ten times or more. The chain joins TRBV7-9 to TRBJ1-4; TRBD1 agrees at 8 bases. The V and J ends lost 4 bases and 8 bases, in that order; junction bases with no gene match: 9. The CDR3 spans 15 residues. Germline lookup yields CDR1 SEHNR and CDR2 FQNEAQ (reference sequence). The CDR3 DNA reads as TGTGCCAGCAGCTCCGTACAGGGGGGTAGGGAAAAACTGTTTTTT. It is translated as CASSSVQGGREKLFF.

In this sample, this clone turned up once. The chain couples TRBV18 to TRBJ2-2; D is unclear. Germline assignment: CDR1 KGHSH and CDR2 LQKENI. The CDR3 covers 14 residues. The V and J ends lost 4 bases and 2 bases respectively, with 8 bases between them. This chain's CDR3 is CASSLNFNTGELFF. DNA for the CDR3: TGTGCCAGCTCACTGAACTTTAACACCGGGGAGCTGTTTTTT.

The rearrangement joins TRBV4-1 to TRBJ2-1, with D maybe TRBD2 (5 bases). Germline assignment: CDR1 MGHRA and CDR2 YSYEKL. This CDR3 spans 16 amino acids. V was trimmed by 0 bases and J by 2 bases, leaving 11 bases between them. The CDR3 DNA reads TGCGCCAGCAGCCAAGAACGGACTTTCACCTACAATGAGCAGTTCTTC. Its protein product is CASSQERTFTYNEQFF.

The rearrangement joins TRBV9 to TRBJ1-3, with TRBD1 matching 7 bases. Germline CDR1 reads SGDLS; CDR2 reads YYNGEE. The CDR3 sequence is 17 residues long. The V segment lost 0 bases and the J segment 0 bases; nucleotides outside the gene matches: 6. As DNA, the CDR3 is TGTGCCAGCAGCGTAGGGGACAGCGCGGGCTCTGGAAACACCATATATTTT. Its translation is CASSVGDSAGSGNTIYF.

This clone was picked up a small number of times. The chain carries TRBV7-9 and TRBJ2-5; D not resolved. The ends were cut back, 3 bases at V and 3 bases at J, with 11 bases in the middle. The CDR3 consists of 14 residues. Germline V lookup: CDR1 SEHNR, CDR2 FQNEAQ (reference sequence). The CDR3 sequence is CASSLTTDKETQYF. The DNA of the CDR3 is TGTGCCAGCAGCTTGACAACCGATAAAGAGACCCAGTACTTC.

This chain joins TRBV5-5 and TRBJ1-4; no reliable D call. CDR3 length: 14 amino acids. Trimming cost V 4 bases and J 7 bases, with 14 bases left between them. CDR1 and CDR2 from the germline V gene are SGHKS and YYEKEE (reference sequence). CDR3 DNA: TGTGCCAGCAGCGTCGAGGGTTTCTCTGAAAAACTGTTTTTT. Translated: CASSVEGFSEKLFF.

The rearrangement joins TRBV7-9 to TRBJ2-7, with D possibly TRBD2 on 5 matching bases. Germline V gives CDR1 SEHNR, CDR2 FQNEAQ (reference sequence). The CDR3 has 14 residues. The V end was cut by 5 bases, the J end by 3 bases, with 14 bases between. CDR3 amino acids: CASSGEGLFYEQYF. The CDR3 nucleotides read TGTGCCAGCAGCGGAGAGGGCCTATTCTACGAGCAGTACTTC.

This sequence joins TRBV29-1 and TRBJ2-1, with D perhaps matching TRBD2 (7 bases). V lost 6 bases and J 7 bases, leaving 16 bases between the germline ends. Germline-derived CDR1 and CDR2 are SQVTM and ANQGSEA. The CDR3 spans 13 residues. CDR3 in DNA: TGCAGCGTGGCGAAGGGAGGGGGTAATGAGCAGTTCTTC. Residues: CSVAKGGGNEQFF.

This clone was found once. The chain carries TRBV4-1 and TRBJ1-1; D unclear. The CDR3 consists of 13 residues. The germline V and J ends were trimmed by 0 bases and 7 bases, with 9 bases remaining between them. Germline V gene data show CDR1 as MGHRA and CDR2 as YSYEKL. The CDR3 sequence is CASSQDTRGEAFF. As DNA, the CDR3 is TGCGCCAGCAGCCAAGATACCCGGGGTGAAGCTTTCTTT.

The chain couples TRBV2 to TRBJ1-2, with unresolved D. Germline V CDR1 and CDR2: SNHLY, FYNNEI. There are 12 residues in the CDR3. Trimming cost V 5 bases and J 8 bases, with 12 bases left between them. As DNA, the CDR3 is TGTGCCAGCAGTTCGGGGTATGAGGGCTACACCTTC. Translation: CASSSGYEGYTF.